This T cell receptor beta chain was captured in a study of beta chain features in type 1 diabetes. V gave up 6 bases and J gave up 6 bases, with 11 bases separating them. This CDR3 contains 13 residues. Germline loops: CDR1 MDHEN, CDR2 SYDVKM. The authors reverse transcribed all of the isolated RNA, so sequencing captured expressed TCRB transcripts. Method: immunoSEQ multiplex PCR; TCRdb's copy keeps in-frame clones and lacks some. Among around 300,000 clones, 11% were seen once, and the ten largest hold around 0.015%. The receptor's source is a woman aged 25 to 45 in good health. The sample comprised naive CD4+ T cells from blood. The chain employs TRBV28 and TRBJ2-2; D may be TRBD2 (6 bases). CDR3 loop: CASSGSWAGELFF. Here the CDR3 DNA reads TGTGCCAGCAGCGGGAGCTGGGCCGGGGAGCTGTTTTTT.